This TCR beta chain was sequenced during a study of blood T cell repertoires in COVID-19 (dated by TCRdb to the early 2020s). In terms of the full investigation: Samples from collaborators originated in the United States, Italy and Spain and spanned both the acute and convalescent phases of COVID-19. The prospective study material was composed of cDNA or gDNA derived from T cells, B-cell-depleted T cells, or PBMCs. Deeply sampled blood TCRbeta repertoires from subjects exposed to, actively infected with, or recovered from COVID-19 were included in the dataset. The repertoires were released in a freely available public database meant as a resource for research on the immune response to SARS-CoV-2. Samples were obtained from the ongoing ImmuneRACE study (first 160 participants) and from 1,254 subjects provided by 6 global collaborators. Sample metadata almost always included a de-identified subject ID, COVID-19 status, age in years and sex. Where available, HLA class I and class II types were taken from metadata supplied by the sample provider and were not determined by assay-based typing. What the authors observed across the whole study: The amount of clinical and demographic metadata varied by source and participant and was provided uncurated.

A word on this clone: Its antigen is still unknown. The record has no base qualities; no much larger clone is one base away.

TCRbeta CDR3 regions were amplified from genomic DNA using the immunoSEQ Assay, a bias-controlled multiplex PCR. On the study's bioinformatics: Within the assay, amplification of reference gene primers was used to estimate how many nucleated cells each sample contained. To quantify the absolute abundance of each unique TCRbeta CDR3 rearrangement, sequence reads were collapsed and filtered. Productive Simpson clonality was computed per sample as the square root of Simpson's diversity index over productive rearrangements. This immuneACCESS table, as held by TCRdb, lists in-frame sequences with V and J called but not all clones. Of the missing ones, under half trace to an unresolved V gene in checked studies; the others have no known cause. D and trimming come from the DNA, and the V and J calls and clone size come from that table. This sample lists about 130,000 clones; approximately 83% were detected once. Around 20% of the sample belongs to the ten largest clones.

The CDR3 numbers 13 residues from cysteine through phenylalanine. Solely the CDR3 DNA is kept, with 39 bases framed from the first base. V and J lose 0 bases and 6 bases, and a span of 6 bases separates them. CDR1 SGHTA and CDR2 FQGTGA are derived from the germline V gene. Another Seattle source contributed samples from volunteer blood donors who had recovered from COVID-19. Each collaborating institution followed its own protocols to collect whole blood in K2EDTA tubes. For TCRbeta analysis, collaborators shipped samples as frozen whole blood, isolated PBMCs, or DNA extracted from either of those sample types.

This sequence was found in a woman in her fifties or sixties who had recovered from COVID-19. Material for sequencing was peripheral blood. The chain joins TRBV7-3 to TRBJ2-1; a confident D gene designation cannot be given. The DNA reads TGTGCCAGCAGCTTAACGTATAGCAATGAGCAGTTCTTC. This encodes CASSLTYSNEQFF.